One sample yielded the 19 T cell receptor beta chains listed below, sequenced in a study of blood T cell repertoires in COVID-19. TCRdb's table, derived via immunoSEQ multiplex PCR, lists solely in-frame clones and lacks some. The sample yields more than 110,000 clones, 70% to 85% seen once. The sequenced sample consisted of peripheral blood. These receptor sequences come from a man in his sixties with acute or convalescent COVID-19.

The rearrangement joins TRBV5-1 to TRBJ2-1; possibly TRBD2 for D (6 bases). Germline loops: CDR1 SGHRS, CDR2 YFSETQ. The CDR3 runs 14 residues. V lost 0 bases and J lost 8, with 12 bases in between. DNA for the CDR3: TGCGCCAGCAGCTTGGATCCGGGAGCCTATGAGCAGTTCTTC. Translation gives CASSLDPGAYEQFF.

This clone was seen a few times. The chain joins TRBV15 to TRBJ1-5; 7 bases are a match to TRBD1. The CDR3 has 14 amino acids. Germline V CDR1 and CDR2: LNHNV, YYDKDF (reference sequence). V was pared by 4 bases and J by 6 bases, with 6 bases of the junction left unmatched. In DNA form, the CDR3 reads TGTGCCACCAGCAACAGGGGACCCAGTCAGCCCCAGCATTTT. Translation gives CATSNRGPSQPQHF.

V and J are TRBV5-1 and TRBJ2-1; 10 bases line up with TRBD2. The length of the CDR3 is 14 residues. CDR1 is SGHRS, CDR2 YFSETQ, per germline. With V trimmed by 3 bases and J by 9 bases, 6 bases remained unmatched. CDR3 residues: CASSSLAGEREQFF. The CDR3, as DNA: TGCGCCAGCAGCTCTCTAGCGGGAGAGCGTGAGCAGTTCTTC.

The rearrangement joins TRBV5-1 to TRBJ1-5, with D possibly TRBD1 on 5 matching bases. Trimming left V 0 bases short and J 4 bases short, with 5 bases between. This CDR3 is built from 13 residues. Germline V gene data show CDR1 as SGHRS and CDR2 as YFSETQ. The CDR3 sequence is CASSLGQNQPQHF. The CDR3 DNA reads as TGCGCCAGCAGCTTGGGACAGAATCAGCCCCAGCATTTT.

This rearrangement joins TRBV30 to TRBJ1-1; a possible D gene is TRBD1 (5 bases). Trimming removed 1 base at V and 2 bases at J, with 14 bases between. Germline loops: CDR1 GTSNPN, CDR2 SVGIG (reference sequence). The CDR3 has 15 residues. CDR3 DNA: TGTGCCTGGAGTGCTGGGACGGGAGGCAACACTGAAGCTTTCTTT. Residues: CAWSAGTGGNTEAFF.

This clone was detected a few times. The rearrangement joins TRBV11-2 to TRBJ2-2; 9 nucleotides agree with TRBD1. This CDR3 contains 14 residues. Germline-derived CDR1 and CDR2 are SGHAT and FQNNGV. V was clipped by 10 bases and J by 5 bases; unmatched bases: 8. The DNA for the CDR3 is TGTGCCACACTACAGGGGGCTTCGACCGGGGAGCTGTTTTTT. Translation gives CATLQGASTGELFF.

The rearrangement links TRBV9 to TRBJ2-2; D unclear. The CDR3 is made up of 13 amino acids. V lost 0 bases and J lost 4, with 4 bases in between. CDR1 and CDR2 from the germline V gene are SGDLS and YYNGEE. CDR3 coding DNA: TGTGCCAGCAGCGTAGTCCTCACCGGGGAGCTGTTTTTT. The encoded protein is CASSVVLTGELFF.

This chain uses TRBV19 with TRBJ1-5, with D tentatively TRBD1 (5 bases). The CDR3 totals 15 residues. V gave up 5 bases and J gave up 9 bases, with 20 bases separating them. The germline V gene has CDR1 LNHDA and CDR2 SQIVND (reference sequence). CDR3 sequence reads: CASSQGRVQIRPQHF. CDR3 DNA sequence: TGTGCCAGTAGTCAGGGTCGAGTACAGATAAGGCCCCAGCATTTT.

This rearrangement joins TRBV9 to TRBJ2-1, with 8 bases matching TRBD2. CDR3 size: 15 residues. Germline V gene sequence: CDR1 SGDLS, CDR2 YYNGEE. V was pared by 6 bases and J by 4 bases, with 9 bases of the junction left unmatched. CDR3 in DNA: TGTGCCAGCAACCGCGAACTAGCGGCTTACAATGAGCAGTTCTTC. It is translated as CASNRELAAYNEQFF.

The V gene is TRBV18, the J gene TRBJ1-6; 8 bases line up with TRBD1. Trimming took 5 bases from V and 5 from J; bases not matched to a gene: 2. CDR1 and CDR2 from the germline V gene are KGHSH and LQKENI. This CDR3 is 14 amino acids long. DNA of the CDR3: TGTGCCAGCTCAGCAGGGGGCCATAATTCACCCCTCCACTTT. It translates to CASSAGGHNSPLHF.

The chain joins TRBV3-1 (or the pseudogene TRBV3-2) to TRBJ2-5; 13 bases match TRBD2. Trimming removed 4 bases from V and 5 bases from J; junction bases left unmatched: 7. The CDR3 is 16 residues long. Germline CDR1 is LGHDT and CDR2 is YNNKEL (reference sequence). The CDR3 sequence: CASSPWTSGGGETQYF. The CDR3 nucleotides are TGTGCCAGCAGCCCGTGGACTAGCGGGGGTGGGGAGACCCAGTACTTC.

This clone was observed a few times. The chain recombines TRBV18 with TRBJ2-7; 9 bases fit TRBD1. The CDR3 is made up of 14 amino acids. The J segment lost 4 bases and the V segment lost 6 bases, leaving 7 bases of the junction unmatched. The germline V gene has CDR1 KGHSH and CDR2 LQKENI. The CDR3 coding sequence is TGTGCCAGCTCGTCGGACAGGGGAGCATACGAGCAGTACTTC. Translated, it gives CASSSDRGAYEQYF.

The V call is TRBV5-1, the J call TRBJ2-1; 8 bases line up with TRBD1. Trimming removed 9 bases from V and 5 bases from J; junction bases left unmatched: 13. In germline, CDR1 is SGHRS, CDR2 YFSETQ. The CDR3 spans 15 residues. This CDR3 reads CATSRWQGANNEQFF. In nucleotides, the CDR3 is TGCGCCACCTCAAGATGGCAGGGGGCCAACAATGAGCAGTTCTTC.

The CDR3 nucleotides are TGTGCCTCACGGGAGGTACACAGTAATGAAAAACTGTTTTTT. It yields the protein CASREVHSNEKLFF. The chain couples TRBV19 to TRBJ1-4, with D hard to call. The CDR3 length is 14 residues. Germline CDR1 and CDR2: LNHDA and SQIVND (reference sequence). Between the trimmed V and J ends, which lost 11 bases and 4 bases, there was a span of 17 bases.

V gene TRBV6-2 or TRBV6-3 combines with J gene TRBJ1-5; D may be TRBD1 (6 bases). Per germline, CDR1 MNHEY and CDR2 SVGEGT. The CDR3 runs to 16 residues. V was clipped by 2 bases and J by 2 bases, with 13 bases between them. CDR3 residues: CASSYETGFGNQPQHF. CDR3 sequence (DNA): TGTGCCAGCAGTTACGAGACAGGATTTGGCAATCAGCCCCAGCATTTT.

The chain uses TRBV5-1 and TRBJ1-1, with 10 positions matching TRBD1. The CDR3 is 15 amino acids. The V gene end was trimmed by 3 bases and the J gene end by 0 bases; junction bases not matched to a gene: 2. Germline V gene data show CDR1 as SGHRS and CDR2 as YFSETQ. Written as DNA, the CDR3 is TGCGCCAGCAGCTGGGGGACAGGGGTGAACACTGAAGCTTTCTTT. This sequence encodes CASSWGTGVNTEAFF.

For this clone: A read error may produce the germline difference seen at one junction end. V and J are TRBV7-3 and TRBJ2-1, with 11 bases matching TRBD2. Germline CDR1 SGHTA, CDR2 FQGTGA. This CDR3 comprises 15 residues. As DNA, the CDR3 is TGTGCCAGCAGCGTAACCGGGACTAGCGGCAACGGGCAGTTCTTC. This gives the protein CASSVTGTSGNGQFF.

The chain links TRBV27 to TRBJ1-2; 7 bases fit TRBD1. CDR3 size: 13 residues. Germline loops: CDR1 MNHEY, CDR2 SMNVEV (reference sequence). J lost 6 bases, V lost 2 bases, and 3 bases had no gene match. The CDR3 DNA follows: TGTGCCAGCAGTTTAGGTGGGACAGATGGCTACACCTTC. Translated: CASSLGGTDGYTF.

V and J are TRBV27 and TRBJ2-7; 8 nucleotides align to TRBD2. CDR1 MNHEY and CDR2 SMNVEV come from the germline V gene (reference sequence). This CDR3 has 14 residues. V shed 7 bases, J shed 1 base, and the junction held 6 bases outside the gene matches. CDR3 DNA: TGTGCCAGCAACCGGGTAGCGGGATCCTACGAGCAGTACTTC. Protein product: CASNRVAGSYEQYF.